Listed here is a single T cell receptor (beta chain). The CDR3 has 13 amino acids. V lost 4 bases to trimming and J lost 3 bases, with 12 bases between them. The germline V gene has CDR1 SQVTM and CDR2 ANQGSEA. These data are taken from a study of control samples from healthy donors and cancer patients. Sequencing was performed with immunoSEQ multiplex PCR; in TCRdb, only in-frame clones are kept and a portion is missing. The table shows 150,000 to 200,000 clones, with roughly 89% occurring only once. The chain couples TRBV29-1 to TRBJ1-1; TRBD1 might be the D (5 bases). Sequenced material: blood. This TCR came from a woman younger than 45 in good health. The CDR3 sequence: CSVVGGGYTEAFF. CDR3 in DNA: TGCAGCGTTGTTGGGGGAGGGTACACTGAAGCTTTCTTT.